The 11 T cell receptor beta chains presented below share a single source sample, sequenced in a study of cytomegalovirus exposure and HLA in healthy donors. The PCR used 60 Vbeta and 13 Jbeta primers. Here immunoSEQ multiplex PCR was the method, and the copy in TCRdb shows in-frame clones only, minus some. Among around 120,000 clones, approximately 85% were seen once, and the ten largest hold about 11%. Sample: PBMCs. The source of these receptors is a male donor in good health and CMV-seropositive.

This clone was counted only a few times. The chain employs TRBV27 and TRBJ1-4; TRBD1 aligns across 9 bases. Germline V lookup: CDR1 MNHEY, CDR2 SMNVEV (reference sequence). The CDR3 extends over 15 amino acids. V shed 1 base and J 8 bases; nucleotides not matched to a gene: 5. The CDR3 nucleotides are TGTGCCAGCAGTTTATACAGGGGGCGGGGGGAAAAACTGTTTTTT. The encoded protein is CASSLYRGRGEKLFF.

This rearrangement joins TRBV6-6 to TRBJ2-7; D possibly corresponds to TRBD1 (8 bases). Trimming removed 2 bases from V and 2 bases from J, with 13 bases in between. The CDR3 has 15 amino acids. The germline CDR1 and CDR2 sequences are MNHNY and SVGAGI (reference sequence). CDR3 residues: CASSYETGGAYEQYF. The DNA for the CDR3 is TGTGCCAGCAGTTACGAAACAGGGGGGGCCTACGAGCAGTACTTC.

This clone has only a few counts. V is TRBV19 and J is TRBJ2-7, with TRBD1 identical over 7 bases. The trim removed 10 bases at V and 2 bases at J, leaving 8 bases unmatched. The length of the CDR3 is 13 residues. Per the germline V gene, CDR1 is LNHDA and CDR2 is SQIVND (reference sequence). CDR3 sequence: CATHGQAPYEQYF. The DNA for the CDR3 is TGTGCCACTCACGGACAGGCCCCCTACGAGCAGTACTTC.

In regard to this clone: The junction and the germline gene differ at one end; a read error may be behind it. J is TRBJ2-1 and V is TRBV15, with D perhaps TRBD2 (6 bases). Per the germline V gene, CDR1 is LNHNV and CDR2 is YYDKDF (reference sequence). This CDR3 has 12 residues. The CDR3 DNA reads TGTGCCACCAGCAGAGATATGAGCGGGCAGCTCTTC. The encoded protein is CATSRDMSGQLF.

J is TRBJ2-3 and V is TRBV7-9, with a weak D call TRBD1 (6 bases). Germline V CDR1 and CDR2: SEHNR, FQNEAQ (reference sequence). The CDR3 is 14 residues long. Trimming left V 3 bases short and J 4 bases short, with 11 bases between. The CDR3 loop is CASSFYRAADTQYF. CDR3 sequence (DNA): TGTGCCAGCAGCTTCTACAGGGCTGCAGATACGCAGTATTTT.

The rearrangement uses TRBV28 and TRBJ2-2; possible D gene TRBD2, 5 bases. This CDR3 comprises 14 residues. From germline, CDR1 is MDHEN and CDR2 SYDVKM. Trimming left V 8 bases short and J 4 bases short, with 14 bases between. Here the CDR3 reads CASQRPSRTGELFF. The DNA for the CDR3 is TGTGCCAGCCAACGGCCTAGCCGCACCGGGGAGCTGTTTTTT. Filled out from reference TRBV28 and TRBJ2-2, the complete variable domain reads DVKVTQSSRYLVKRTGEKVFLECVQDMDHENMFWYRQDPGLGLRLIYFSYDVKMKEKGDIPEGYSVSREKKERFSLILESASTNQTSMYLCASQRPSRTGELFFGEGSRLTVL.

The DNA of the CDR3 is TGTGCCAGCAGCTACCGACGAGCGGGCGGGGAGCTGTTTTTT. Translation gives CASSYRRAGGELFF. The chain combines TRBV5-6 with TRBJ2-2, with D possibly being TRBD2 (6 bases). CDR3 size: 14 residues. Trimming cost V 3 bases and J 7 bases, with 13 bases left between them. Germline V CDR1 and CDR2: SGHDT, YYEEEE.

The chain couples TRBV14 to TRBJ2-7; D gene unclear. Trimming removed 0 bases at V and 3 bases at J, with 12 bases between. Germline CDR1 is SGHDN and CDR2 is FVKESK. The CDR3 totals 15 residues. Here the CDR3 reads CASSQDQRYLYEQYF. CDR3 DNA: TGTGCCAGCAGCCAAGATCAGCGATACCTCTACGAGCAGTACTTC.

This chain joins TRBV29-1 and TRBJ2-1; TRBD2 agrees at 10 bases. Trimming cost V 6 bases and J 4 bases; bases outside gene matches: 6. The CDR3 sequence is 14 residues long. Germline lookup yields CDR1 SQVTM and CDR2 ANQGSEA. CDR3 DNA: TGCAGCGTGCCTAGCGGGAGTAAGTACAATGAGCAGTTCTTC. Translated: CSVPSGSKYNEQFF.

The rearrangement links TRBV5-3 to TRBJ2-7, with 7 nucleotides matching TRBD1. Being an ORF, TRBV5-3 has a function that is uncertain. The CDR3 contains 15 residues. V lost 0 bases to trimming and J lost 2 bases; unmatched junction nucleotides: 5. As DNA, the CDR3 is TGTGCCAGAAGCTTGGGCGGCAGGGGGACCTACGAGCAGTACTTC. This codes for CARSLGGRGTYEQYF.

V gene TRBV6-1 combines with J gene TRBJ1-3; tentatively, D is TRBD1 (5 bases). V was shortened by 7 bases and J by 8 bases, with 12 bases between the two germline ends. Germline CDR1 and CDR2: MNHNS and SASEGT. The CDR3 is 12 residues long. The CDR3 sequence is CASKSGRDTIYF. Here the CDR3 DNA reads TGTGCCAGCAAGTCAGGGAGGGACACCATATATTTT.